This TCR beta chain appears in the sequencing data of a study of blood T cell repertoires in COVID-19. Clones were read by immunoSEQ multiplex PCR, and TCRdb kept only the in-frame ones, dropping some. The sample holds under 200,000 clones, over 80% seen once. Individuals aged roughly 18 to 90 years were recruited from around 22 US areas. The study assigned cohorts using participant-reported clinical history. Cohort 3 donors were reported recovered after two negative PCRs, clearance, or symptom resolution. V lost 7 bases and J lost 1; bases outside the gene matches: 3. The CDR3 loop spans 13 amino acids. Germline CDR1 is MNHEY and CDR2 is SVGAGI.

Input material: PBMCs or T cells enriched from blood (not recorded which). The rearrangement joins TRBV6-5 to TRBJ2-7; 8 positions agree with TRBD1. This sequence was found in a woman aged 55 to 70 who had recovered from COVID-19. Here the CDR3 DNA reads TGTGCCAGCATGTGGACAGGGTCCTACGAGCAGTACTTC. As protein: CASMWTGSYEQYF.